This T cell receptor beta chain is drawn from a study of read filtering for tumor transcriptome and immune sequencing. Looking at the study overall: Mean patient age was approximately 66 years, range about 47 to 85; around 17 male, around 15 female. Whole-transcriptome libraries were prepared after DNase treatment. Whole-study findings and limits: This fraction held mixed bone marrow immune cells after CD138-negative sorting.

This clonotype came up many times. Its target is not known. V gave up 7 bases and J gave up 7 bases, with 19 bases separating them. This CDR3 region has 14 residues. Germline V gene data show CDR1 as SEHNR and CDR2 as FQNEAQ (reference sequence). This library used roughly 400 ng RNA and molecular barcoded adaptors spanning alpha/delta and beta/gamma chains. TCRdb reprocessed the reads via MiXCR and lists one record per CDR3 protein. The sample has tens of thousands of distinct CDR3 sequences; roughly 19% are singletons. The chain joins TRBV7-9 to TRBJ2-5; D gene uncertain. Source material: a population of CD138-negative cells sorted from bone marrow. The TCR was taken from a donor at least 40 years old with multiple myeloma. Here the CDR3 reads CASMGLALVWTQYF. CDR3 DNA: TGTGCCAGCATGGGTTTGGCCCTCGTGTGGACCCAGTACTTC. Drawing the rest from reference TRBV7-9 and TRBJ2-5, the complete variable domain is DTGVSQNPRHKITKRGQNVTFRCDPISEHNRLYWYRQTLGQGPEFLTYFQNEAQLEKSRLLSDRFSAERPKGSFSTLEIQRTEQGDSAMYLCASMGLALVWTQYFGPGTRLLVL.